Below are 5 T cell receptor beta chains sequenced from a single sample in a study of T cell responses to AZD1222 COVID-19 vaccine. The table came from immunoSEQ multiplex PCR; TCRdb's copy has only in-frame clones and leaves some out. Of some 200,000 clones listed, roughly 90% are singletons. The sample in question was peripheral blood, obtained on day 0 of AZD1222 vaccination. Receptors originate from an adult in good health.

The gene calls are TRBV5-5 and TRBJ1-1; 9 nucleotides agree with TRBD1. Trimming took 4 bases from V and 5 from J; bases not matched to a gene: 3. This CDR3 is built from 13 residues. CDR1 is SGHKS, CDR2 YYEKEE, per germline (reference sequence). CDR3 protein: CASSNRGLTEAFF. The CDR3 DNA reads TGTGCCAGCAGCAACAGGGGGCTAACTGAAGCTTTCTTT.

The chain employs TRBV19 and TRBJ1-5; D gene ambiguous. The CDR3 sequence is 13 residues long. Germline V gene lookup returns CDR1 LNHDA and CDR2 SQIVND (reference sequence). Trimming removed 0 bases at V and 13 bases at J, with 13 bases between. CDR3 amino acids: CASSIDHEGSQHF. In nucleotides, the CDR3 is TGTGCCAGTAGTATAGATCACGAGGGTTCTCAGCATTTT.

The genes are TRBV28 and TRBJ1-1; no definite D call. The CDR3 runs to 14 residues. The V end was cut by 6 bases, the J end by 4 bases, with 15 bases between. Germline V gene lookup returns CDR1 MDHEN and CDR2 SYDVKM. The CDR3 region is CASRVIQSVTEAFF. The CDR3 nucleotides are TGTGCCAGCAGGGTCATACAGAGTGTCACTGAAGCTTTCTTT.

This rearrangement joins TRBV18 to TRBJ2-5; D is possibly TRBD1 (6 bases). The germline gives CDR1 KGHSH, CDR2 LQKENI. V lost 2 bases and J 1 base, leaving 11 bases between the germline ends. The CDR3 consists of 15 residues. CDR3 bases: TGTGCCAGCTCACCAGTTCAGGGGATCCAAGAGACCCAGTACTTC. Amino acid sequence: CASSPVQGIQETQYF.

The chain has TRBV29-1 and TRBJ1-2; D is undetermined. Germline CDR1 and CDR2: SQVTM and ANQGSEA. The CDR3 length is 13 residues. V was clipped by 3 bases and J by 8 bases, with 16 bases between them. The CDR3 nucleotides are TGCAGCGTTGAGGTCCCGTCCGGGTTGGGCTACACCTTC. The encoded protein is CSVEVPSGLGYTF.